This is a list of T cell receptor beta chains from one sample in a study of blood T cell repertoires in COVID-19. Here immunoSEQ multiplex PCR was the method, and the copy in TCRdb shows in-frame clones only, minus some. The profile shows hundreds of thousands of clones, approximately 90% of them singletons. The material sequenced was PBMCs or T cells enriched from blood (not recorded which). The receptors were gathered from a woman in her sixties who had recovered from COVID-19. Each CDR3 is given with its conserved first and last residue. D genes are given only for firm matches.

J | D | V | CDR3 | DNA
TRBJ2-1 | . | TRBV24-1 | CATSGRTGGGYNEQFF | TGTGCCACCAGTGGGCGCACAGGGGGGGGCTACAATGAGCAGTTCTTC
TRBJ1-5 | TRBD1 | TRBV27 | CASSLSNRGGTQPQHF | TGTGCCAGCAGTTTATCGAACAGGGGAGGAACTCAGCCCCAGCATTTT
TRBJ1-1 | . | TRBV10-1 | CASSESTGGFTEAFF | TGCGCCAGCAGTGAGTCGACAGGCGGGTTCACTGAAGCTTTCTTT
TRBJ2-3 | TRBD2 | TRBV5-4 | CASSPELAGGDTQYF | TGTGCCAGCAGCCCCGAACTAGCGGGGGGTGATACGCAGTATTTT
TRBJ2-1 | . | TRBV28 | CASSLAGTYNEQFF | TGTGCCAGCAGTTTGGCAGGGACCTACAATGAGCAGTTCTTC
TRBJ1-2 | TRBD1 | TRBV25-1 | CASSGWTGDGYTF | TGTGCCAGCAGTGGCTGGACAGGGGATGGCTACACCTTC
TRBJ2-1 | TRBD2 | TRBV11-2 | CASSLGPPSGGVQDNEQFF | TGTGCCAGCAGCTTAGGGCCCCCTAGCGGGGGGGTACAAGACAATGAGCAGTTCTTC
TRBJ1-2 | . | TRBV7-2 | CASRPGTLGYGYTF | TGTGCCAGCAGGCCCGGGACACTCGGCTATGGCTACACCTTC
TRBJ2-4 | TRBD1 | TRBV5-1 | CASSLAAGQAENIQYF | TGCGCCAGCAGCTTGGCCGCCGGACAGGCTGAAAACATTCAGTACTTC
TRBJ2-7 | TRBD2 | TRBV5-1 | CASSIKRGTYEQYF | TGCGCCAGCAGCATCAAGCGGGGGACCTACGAGCAGTACTTC
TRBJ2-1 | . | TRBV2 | CASSGGTNYNEQFF | TGTGCCAGCAGTGGAGGGACAAACTACAATGAGCAGTTCTTC
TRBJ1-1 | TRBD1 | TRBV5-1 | CASRGQGARTEAFF | TGCGCCAGCAGGGGACAGGGGGCTCGCACTGAAGCTTTCTTT
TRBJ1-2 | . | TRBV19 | CAASGRGATWGGYTF | TGTGCCGCCTCAGGGAGGGGCGCAACGTGGGGTGGCTACACCTTC
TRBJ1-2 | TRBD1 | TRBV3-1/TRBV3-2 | CASSPTGDYGYTF | TGTGCCAGCAGTCCTACAGGGGACTATGGCTACACCTTC
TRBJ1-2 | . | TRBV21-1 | CASSKARIAPSYGYTF | TGTGCCAGCAGCAAAGCCAGGATCGCACCTTCTTATGGCTACACCTTC
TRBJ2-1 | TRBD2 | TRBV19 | CASSSLAGGSYNEQFF | TGTGCCAGTAGTTCCCTAGCGGGGGGTTCCTACAATGAGCAGTTCTTC